A single sample gave rise to the 31 T cell receptor beta chains below, sequenced in a study of Ad26.COV2.S vaccination and SARS-CoV-2 variants. Method: immunoSEQ multiplex PCR; TCRdb's copy keeps in-frame clones and lacks some. The profile covers about half a million clones, with 70% to 90% appearing a single time and 1.5% to 2% taken by the ten largest. Specified treatment: 19 received Ad26.COV2.S at low or high dose, single or two shots; 5 received placebo; per-sample allocation not given. Sampling took place 63 days after the first vaccine or placebo injection. The sequences come from peripheral blood, collected in a trial of Ad26.COV2.S vaccine versus placebo. Source of these receptors: a person between 18 and 65 years old who received the Ad26.COV2.S COVID-19 vaccine or a placebo.

The V gene is TRBV5-1, the J gene TRBJ2-5; 7 bases line up with TRBD2. Germline loops: CDR1 SGHRS, CDR2 YFSETQ. This CDR3 contains 15 residues. J was trimmed by 2 bases and V by 0 bases; bases with no gene match: 4. The CDR3 DNA reads as TGCGCCAGCAGCTTGGGTGCGCGGGGGCAAGAGACCCAGTACTTC. It yields the protein CASSLGARGQETQYF.

For this clone: The sample contains more than one DNA sequence encoding this CDR3. The chain couples TRBV7-2 to TRBJ1-3, with unresolved D. The V and J ends lost 1 base and 0 bases respectively, with 4 bases between them. Germline V lookup: CDR1 SGHTA, CDR2 FQGNSA. This CDR3 has 14 amino acids. In DNA, the CDR3 is TGTGCCAGCAGCTTAGGGAGCTCTGGAAACACCATATATTTT. This codes for CASSLGSSGNTIYF. The whole variable domain, remainder taken from reference TRBV7-2 and TRBJ1-3, is GAGVSQSPSNKVTEKGKDVELRCDPISGHTALYWYRQSLGQGLEFLIYFQGNSAPDKSGLPSDRFSAERTGGSVSTLTIQRTQQEDSAVYLCASSLGSSGNTIYFGEGSWLTVV.

This chain links TRBV29-1 with TRBJ1-3; perhaps TRBD1 as D (6 bases). The CDR3 extends over 12 amino acids. The V end was cut by 5 bases, the J end by 5 bases, with 10 bases between. CDR1 and CDR2 from the germline V gene are SQVTM and ANQGSEA. CDR3 DNA: TGCAGCGTTCGGACAGCACGAAACACCATATATTTT. Protein: CSVRTARNTIYF.

The CDR3 DNA is TGTGCCAGCAGCACTATGGACAGGGGTAATTCACCCCTCCACTTT. Amino acid sequence: CASSTMDRGNSPLHF. This rearrangement joins TRBV5-4 to TRBJ1-6, with 9 nucleotides matching TRBD1. The germline gives CDR1 SGHNT, CDR2 YYREEE (reference sequence). The J segment lost 6 bases and the V segment lost 4 bases, leaving 5 bases of the junction unmatched. CDR3 length: 15 residues.

This rearrangement joins TRBV10-3 to TRBJ2-5; possible D gene TRBD1, 7 bases. There are 17 residues in the CDR3. V shed 2 bases and J shed 5 bases, with 21 bases lying between them. CDR1 is ENHRY, CDR2 SYGVKD, per germline. DNA for the CDR3: TGTGCCATCAGTGAGACGGTCAGGGGGGCCACCAGGGAGACCCAGTACTTC. It specifies CAISETVRGATRETQYF.

This clone was observed a few times. V is TRBV28 and J is TRBJ1-5; 8 bases are shared with TRBD1. Germline V gives CDR1 MDHEN, CDR2 SYDVKM. With V trimmed by 11 bases and J by 2 bases, 14 bases remained unmatched. The CDR3 contains 16 residues. The CDR3 here is CASYPGTGIGNQPQHF. The CDR3 nucleotides read TGTGCCTCCTACCCCGGGACAGGCATCGGCAATCAGCCCCAGCATTTT.

This clone showed up just a few times. The chain carries TRBV29-1 and TRBJ1-2; TRBD1 matches at 7 bases. With 4 bases clipped from V and 5 bases from J, the junction kept 7 bases outside the gene matches. Germline CDR1 and CDR2: SQVTM and ANQGSEA. This CDR3 region has 13 residues. The CDR3 loop reads CSVGQGEIYGYTF. The CDR3 DNA reads TGCAGCGTTGGGCAGGGGGAGATTTATGGCTACACCTTC.

V is TRBV5-5 and J is TRBJ1-1; tentative D call: TRBD1 (6 bases). Trimming took 0 bases from V and 5 from J, leaving 17 bases between them. CDR1 is SGHKS and CDR2 is YYEKEE in the germline V gene (reference sequence). There are 16 residues in the CDR3. Here the CDR3 DNA reads TGTGCCAGCAGCTTGGCCCCCGCAGGGGTGGGGACTGAAGCTTTCTTT. Translated: CASSLAPAGVGTEAFF.

CDR3 in amino acids: CASSLTAGETQYF. As DNA, the CDR3 is TGTGCCAGCAGTTTGACTGCGGGGGAGACCCAGTACTTC. This chain connects TRBV27 to TRBJ2-5; tentatively, D is TRBD2 (6 bases). Trimming shortened V by 3 bases and J by 5 bases, and 10 bases separated the two germline ends. This CDR3 has 13 amino acids. Germline CDR1 is MNHEY and CDR2 is SMNVEV (reference sequence).

CDR3 residues: CASTIAETKQFF. CDR3 DNA sequence: TGTGCCAGCACCATAGCGGAAACGAAGCAGTTCTTC. The chain links TRBV7-9 to TRBJ2-1, with D possibly TRBD2 on 6 matching bases. The V end lost 7 bases, the J end lost 11 bases, and 15 bases lay between the germline ends. Germline CDR1 is SEHNR and CDR2 is FQNEAQ (reference sequence). The CDR3 is 12 amino acids.

The chain recombines TRBV20-1 with TRBJ1-1; no definite D call. CDR3 length: 11 residues. V was clipped by 4 bases and J by 0 bases, with 3 bases between them. Germline V gene data show CDR1 as DFQATT and CDR2 as SNEGSKA (reference sequence). The CDR3 protein is CSATMNTEAFF. For the CDR3, the DNA is TGCAGTGCTACAATGAACACTGAAGCTTTCTTT.

The gene calls are TRBV10-3 and TRBJ1-3, with D possibly being TRBD1 (6 bases). The CDR3 runs 14 residues. In germline, CDR1 is ENHRY, CDR2 SYGVKD. V was trimmed by 6 bases and J by 0 bases, leaving 9 bases between them. The CDR3 DNA is TGTGCCATCAGCCCGGACAGCTCTGGAAACACCATATATTTT. Encoded protein: CAISPDSSGNTIYF.

The chain combines TRBV11-2 with TRBJ1-1; TRBD1 might be the D (6 bases). CDR3 length equals 15 residues. V lost 0 bases and J 2 bases, leaving 10 bases between the germline ends. Per germline, CDR1 SGHAT and CDR2 FQNNGV. DNA of the CDR3: TGTGCCAGCAGCTTAGAACTGGGGGGCAACACTGAAGCTTTCTTT. It is translated as CASSLELGGNTEAFF. The full variable domain, with the rest looked up from reference TRBV11-2 and TRBJ1-1, is EAGVAQSPRYKIIEKRQSVAFWCNPISGHATLYWYQQILGQGPKLLIQFQNNGVVDDSQLPKDRFSAERLKGVDSTLKIQPAKLEDSAVYLCASSLELGGNTEAFFGQGTRLTVV.

The V and J genes are TRBV15 and TRBJ1-2; TRBD1 matches 9 bases. The CDR3 has 15 residues. The V gene end was trimmed by 1 base and the J gene end by 5 bases; junction bases not matched to a gene: 5. Looked up from germline, CDR1 is LNHNV and CDR2 is YYDKDF (reference sequence). The CDR3 loop reads CATSRVDRGPYGYTF. The CDR3 region has the DNA TGTGCCACCAGCAGAGTGGACAGGGGCCCGTATGGCTACACCTTC.

V and J are TRBV2 and TRBJ2-1, with TRBD2 matching over 7 bases. V lost 6 bases and J lost 7; bases outside the gene matches: 9. From germline, CDR1 is SNHLY and CDR2 FYNNEI. The CDR3 has 14 amino acids. The CDR3 spells CASSPGGGWNEQFF. CDR3 DNA: TGTGCCAGCAGCCCTGGGGGGGGATGGAATGAGCAGTTCTTC.

CDR3 nucleotides: TGTGCCAGCAGTTACAGGTCGAGCTCCTACGAGCAGTACTTC. Amino acid sequence: CASSYRSSSYEQYF. V gene TRBV27 combines with J gene TRBJ2-7, with D maybe TRBD1 (5 bases). The V end was cut by 4 bases, the J end by 0 bases, with 10 bases between. This CDR3 spans 14 amino acids. Germline CDR1 is MNHEY and CDR2 is SMNVEV (reference sequence).

The chain links TRBV19 to TRBJ2-1; D ambiguous. CDR1 and CDR2 from the germline V gene are LNHDA and SQIVND (reference sequence). Between the trimmed V and J ends, which lost 5 bases and 7 bases, there was a span of 24 bases. The CDR3 covers 17 residues. The CDR3 loop is CASSPKIGIILNNEQFF. The CDR3 bases are TGTGCCAGTAGTCCCAAGATAGGGATCATTCTCAATAATGAGCAGTTCTTC.

This clone was detected a few times. This rearrangement joins TRBV30 to TRBJ1-3; D is unclear. CDR1 and CDR2 (germline): GTSNPN, SVGIG (reference sequence). The CDR3 runs 13 residues. The germline V and J ends were trimmed by 6 bases and 1 base, with 10 bases remaining between them. CDR3 DNA: TGTGCCTGCAAATGGCAGTCTGGAAACACCATATATTTT. Amino acids: CACKWQSGNTIYF.

DNA for the CDR3: TGTGCCAGCACTCGATACAGTGGTTCCTACCCCTTTCGGTTATTTCCTTTTTTGTATTCACCCCTCCACTTT. It specifies CASTRYSGSYPFRLFPFLYSPLHF. This chain links TRBV6-6 with TRBJ1-6; no clear D. V gave up 7 bases and J gave up 8 bases, with 45 bases separating them. The CDR3 has 24 residues. Per the germline V gene, CDR1 is MNHNY and CDR2 is SVGAGI (reference sequence).

CDR3 sequence reads: CASSHYRADEAFF. CDR3 bases: TGTGCCAGCAGCCACTACCGGGCAGATGAAGCTTTCTTT. This chain links TRBV6-2 or TRBV6-3 with TRBJ1-1; D remains unclear. The CDR3 covers 13 residues. The ends were cut back, 6 bases at V and 7 bases at J, with 15 bases in the middle. Per the germline V gene, CDR1 is MNHEY and CDR2 is SVGEGT.

This chain joins TRBV4-1 and TRBJ2-1; 9 positions match TRBD1. From germline, CDR1 is MGHRA and CDR2 YSYEKL. The CDR3 consists of 17 residues. Losses at the gene ends were 2 bases for V and 3 bases for J; bases not matched to a gene: 8. The CDR3: CASSQYEGQGYYNEQFF. CDR3 in DNA: TGCGCCAGCAGCCAATATGAGGGACAGGGATACTACAATGAGCAGTTCTTC.

V usage is TRBV4-1 and J usage is TRBJ2-3, with no clear D. The CDR3 runs to 13 residues. Germline CDR1 reads MGHRA; CDR2 reads YSYEKL. Trimming shortened V by 6 bases and J by 0 bases, and 7 bases separated the two germline ends. The CDR3, as DNA: TGCGCCAGCAGAAAGACCAGCACAGATACGCAGTATTTT. This sequence encodes CASRKTSTDTQYF.

The rearrangement joins TRBV15 to TRBJ2-5; TRBD1 is a possible D gene (5 bases). Trimming took off 3 bases at V and 6 bases at J, with 11 bases between the two ends. This CDR3 comprises 13 residues. Germline V gene data show CDR1 as LNHNV and CDR2 as YYDKDF (reference sequence). CDR3: CATSSRVRQTQYF. CDR3 nucleotide sequence: TGTGCCACCAGCAGCAGGGTTAGGCAGACCCAGTACTTC.

V usage is TRBV7-9 and J usage is TRBJ2-3; the match to TRBD2 covers 9 bases. The CDR3 length is 16 residues. V was clipped by 5 bases and J by 4 bases; unmatched bases: 10. The germline V gene encodes CDR1 SEHNR and CDR2 FQNEAQ (reference sequence). CDR3: CASSPTEREVSDTQYF. CDR3 nucleotides: TGTGCCAGCAGCCCCACCGAGCGGGAGGTCTCAGATACGCAGTATTTT.

The rearrangement joins TRBV7-9 to TRBJ1-2; possible D gene TRBD1, 5 bases. The CDR3 covers 16 residues. Trimming cost V 6 bases and J 0 bases, with 17 bases left between them. The germline V gene encodes CDR1 SEHNR and CDR2 FQNEAQ (reference sequence). DNA for the CDR3: TGTGCCAGCAGACACACCGGGGCAAAAACTAACTATGGCTACACCTTC. It encodes CASRHTGAKTNYGYTF.

The CDR3 here is CASSEYTEAFF. CDR3 bases: TGTGCCAGTAGTGAATACACTGAAGCTTTCTTT. V is TRBV19 and J is TRBJ1-1; D gene ambiguous. Germline CDR1 and CDR2: LNHDA and SQIVND (reference sequence). The CDR3 extends over 11 amino acids. V was cut by 5 bases and J by 3 bases, with 4 bases left in between.

The V and J genes are TRBV6-2 or TRBV6-3 and TRBJ2-7; no definite D call. V gave up 6 bases and J gave up 0 bases, with 12 bases separating them. This CDR3 is built from 14 residues. Germline CDR1 MNHEY, CDR2 SVGEGT. The CDR3 is CASSHGRTSYEQYF. CDR3 DNA: TGTGCCAGCAGCCACGGACGGACCTCCTACGAGCAGTACTTC.

A single count supports this clone. The chain carries TRBV10-3 and TRBJ2-3; a possible D gene is TRBD1 (6 bases). The germline CDR1 and CDR2 sequences are ENHRY and SYGVKD. The V end was cut by 10 bases, the J end by 0 bases, with 14 bases between. The CDR3 runs to 14 residues. CDR3 coding DNA: TGTGCCACCCGTGGGGGCCTTAGCACAGATACGCAGTATTTT. Protein product: CATRGGLSTDTQYF.

V and J are TRBV7-2 and TRBJ2-7; tentatively, D is TRBD1 (6 bases). Per germline, CDR1 SGHTA and CDR2 FQGNSA. V was trimmed by 4 bases and J by 3 bases, leaving 16 bases between them. The CDR3 sequence is 15 residues long. CDR3 region: CASSSRQGSGYEQYF. For the CDR3, the DNA is TGTGCCAGCAGCTCGCGGCAGGGGTCTGGCTACGAGCAGTACTTC.

The chain has TRBV21-1 and TRBJ2-2; the tabulated D call, TRBD2, remains unverified against the DNA. TRBV21-1 is designated a pseudogene. CDR3 length equals 13 residues. CDR3 bases: TGTGCCACCCGGGAATGGGACACCGGGGAGCTGTTTTTT. Translation: CATREWDTGELFF.

This clone was observed a single time. V is TRBV3-1 (or the pseudogene TRBV3-2) and J is TRBJ2-1, with 10 nucleotides matching TRBD2. Trimming at V came to 0 bases and at J to 8 bases, leaving 10 bases not matched to a gene. This CDR3 region has 17 residues. Germline CDR1 reads LGHDT; CDR2 reads YNNKEL (reference sequence). In DNA, the CDR3 is TGTGCCAGCAGCCAAGATGAGGGGCTAGCGGGAGATTATGAGCAGTTCTTC. As protein: CASSQDEGLAGDYEQFF.